These 19 T cell receptor beta chains were all obtained from the same sample, sequenced in a study of Ad26.COV2.S vaccination and SARS-CoV-2 variants. As to treatment: 15 to 20 received Ad26.COV2.S at low or high dose, single or two shots; about 5 received placebo; per-sample allocation not given. Samples came from day 63 after the first vaccine or placebo injection. TCRdb's copy holds only in-frame clones and misses some; the assay was immunoSEQ multiplex PCR. The sample yields fewer than 600,000 clones, roughly nine tenths seen once. Sequenced material: peripheral blood, taken in a trial of Ad26.COV2.S vaccine versus placebo. The receptors originated from a person aged 18 to 65 who received the Ad26.COV2.S COVID-19 vaccine or a placebo.

The chain couples TRBV30 to TRBJ2-5; D remains ambiguous. Germline V gene data show CDR1 as GTSNPN and CDR2 as SVGIG (reference sequence). V dropped 2 bases and J dropped 5 bases, with 12 bases sitting between them. The CDR3 runs 13 residues. CDR3 in amino acids: CAWSTGTGETQYF. The CDR3 DNA is TGTGCCTGGAGTACGGGTACCGGTGAGACCCAGTACTTC.

This sequence joins TRBV5-5 and TRBJ1-5; 8 positions match TRBD1. The V gene's germline CDR1 is SGHKS and CDR2 YYEKEE (reference sequence). The CDR3 covers 13 residues. V trimming: 3 bases; J trimming: 9 bases; junction bases outside the gene matches: 5. In DNA form, the CDR3 reads TGTGCCAGCAGCTCGGTCAGGGGGCGGCCCCAGCATTTT. Translating it yields CASSSVRGRPQHF.

V usage is TRBV27 and J usage is TRBJ2-1; 11 bases line up with TRBD2. V was clipped by 5 bases and J by 5 bases; unmatched bases: 5. The CDR3 runs 15 residues. CDR1 MNHEY and CDR2 SMNVEV come from the germline V gene (reference sequence). CDR3 protein: CASSPRLAGNNEQFF. CDR3 nucleotides: TGTGCCAGCAGTCCCAGACTAGCGGGGAACAATGAGCAGTTCTTC.

The J gene is TRBJ1-2, the V gene TRBV6-5; a possible D gene is TRBD1 (6 bases). Per germline, CDR1 MNHEY and CDR2 SVGAGI. There are 12 residues in the CDR3. Deletions cut 7 bases from V and 5 bases from J, with 11 bases between. In DNA, the CDR3 is TGTGCCAGCACCAAAGGGGGGTATGGCTACACCTTC. It translates to CASTKGGYGYTF.

The chain links TRBV5-6 to TRBJ2-2, with a tentative D call TRBD2 (6 bases). The CDR3 sequence is 16 residues long. V was clipped by 1 base and J by 0 bases, with 10 bases between them. Germline V gene sequence: CDR1 SGHDT, CDR2 YYEEEE. CDR3 loop: CASSLLAVPNTGELFF. CDR3 in DNA: TGTGCCAGCAGCTTGTTAGCGGTACCGAACACCGGGGAGCTGTTTTTT.

This chain links TRBV28 with TRBJ1-5; D gene unclear. The CDR3 loop spans 15 amino acids. CDR1 and CDR2 from the germline V gene are MDHEN and SYDVKM. The V end was cut by 2 bases, the J end by 7 bases, with 15 bases between. Here the CDR3 reads CASSLGSKVQQPQHF. CDR3 DNA: TGTGCCAGCAGTTTAGGGTCGAAGGTCCAACAGCCCCAGCATTTT.

The chain links TRBV27 to TRBJ2-7; tentatively, D is TRBD1 or TRBD2 (5 bases each). From germline, CDR1 is MNHEY and CDR2 SMNVEV (reference sequence). Trimming stripped 3 bases from V and 3 bases from J, with 21 bases between. The CDR3 covers 17 residues. CDR3 coding DNA: TGTGCCAGCAGTTTTCGGGACCCCTACACCCATCACTACGAGCAGTACTTC. Protein sequence: CASSFRDPYTHHYEQYF.

The chain couples TRBV5-1 to TRBJ2-7; 9 bases line up with TRBD1. CDR1 is SGHRS and CDR2 is YFSETQ in the germline V gene. This CDR3 region has 13 residues. The V gene end was trimmed by 4 bases and the J gene end by 6 bases; junction bases not matched to a gene: 5. The chain's CDR3 is CASSGTGGGEQYF. The CDR3 DNA follows: TGCGCCAGCAGCGGTACAGGGGGCGGCGAGCAGTACTTC.

V usage is TRBV4-2 and J usage is TRBJ1-2; TRBD1 matches at 10 bases. The CDR3 consists of 17 residues. The trim removed 0 bases at V and 7 bases at J, leaving 11 bases unmatched. Germline CDR1 and CDR2: LGHNA and YNFKEQ. In DNA form, the CDR3 reads TGTGCCAGCAGCCAAGAAGATACCTCCGGGACAGGGGTTGGCTACACCTTC. Encoded protein: CASSQEDTSGTGVGYTF.

This chain joins TRBV27 and TRBJ2-7, with TRBD2 matching 8 bases. The CDR3 runs to 13 residues. Trimming took 4 bases from V and 3 from J; bases not matched to a gene: 2. Germline V gene sequence: CDR1 MNHEY, CDR2 SMNVEV (reference sequence). The CDR3 loop is CASSSGLDYEQYF. CDR3 nucleotides: TGTGCCAGCAGTTCGGGACTAGACTACGAGCAGTACTTC.

This chain uses TRBV6-6 with TRBJ1-2, with TRBD1 identical over 12 bases. Unmatched junction bases numbered 5, after V lost 5 bases and J lost 7 bases. The CDR3 extends over 14 amino acids. Per the germline V gene, CDR1 is MNHNY and CDR2 is SVGAGI (reference sequence). For the CDR3, the DNA is TGTGCCAGCAGTAAGGGACAGGGGGCGACTGGCTACACCTTC. This gives the protein CASSKGQGATGYTF.

The gene calls are TRBV2 and TRBJ1-6, with 7 bases that match TRBD1. Germline V lookup: CDR1 SNHLY, CDR2 FYNNEI. CDR3 length: 13 residues. Unmatched junction bases numbered 4, after V lost 6 bases and J lost 8 bases. CDR3 residues: CASRQGEDSPLHF. The DNA of the CDR3 is TGTGCCAGCAGGCAGGGGGAGGATTCACCCCTCCACTTT.

As regards this clone: Germline is not matched at one junction end, which may reflect a read error. The chain recombines TRBV7-7 with TRBJ1-6, with D unclear. The CDR3 contains 15 residues. Germline V CDR1 and CDR2: SSHAT, FNYEAQ (reference sequence). As DNA, the CDR3 is TGTGCTAGCAGCTTAGGTGTAGACTATAATTCACCCCTCCACTTT. This gives the protein CASSLGVDYNSPLHF.

This chain links TRBV9 with TRBJ2-5; D is unclear. Between the trimmed V and J ends, which lost 1 base and 2 bases, there was a span of 9 bases. The CDR3 length is 14 residues. CDR1 is SGDLS, CDR2 YYNGEE, per germline. The CDR3 region has the DNA TGTGCCAGCAGCGTAATGGGGTCTCAAGAGACCCAGTACTTC. Protein sequence: CASSVMGSQETQYF. The full variable domain, rest sourced from reference TRBV9 and TRBJ2-5, is DSGVTQTPKHLITATGQRVTLRCSPRSGDLSVYWYQQSLDQGLQFLIQYYNGEERAKGNILERFSAQQFPDLHSELNLSSLELGDSALYFCASSVMGSQETQYFGPGTRLLVL.

In this sample, this clone turned up a few times. The CDR3 sequence is CASSLDYNEQFF. The DNA for the CDR3 is TGTGCCAGCAGTTTAGACTACAATGAGCAGTTCTTC. V gene TRBV12-3 or TRBV12-4 combines with J gene TRBJ2-1; no clear D gene. The CDR3 has 12 residues. Trimming shortened V by 1 base and J by 3 bases, and 1 base separated the two germline ends.

This clone was counted once. This rearrangement joins TRBV10-3 to TRBJ2-5, with 8 nucleotides matching TRBD1. The CDR3 length is 15 residues. Germline V gene data show CDR1 as ENHRY and CDR2 as SYGVKD. The V and J ends lost 0 bases and 7 bases, in that order; junction bases with no gene match: 7. This CDR3 is CAISESPDRARTQYF. The DNA for the CDR3 is TGTGCCATCAGTGAGTCCCCGGACAGGGCCAGGACCCAGTACTTC.

This clone came up a few times. The genes are TRBV4-1 and TRBJ1-4; tentatively, D is TRBD1 (6 bases). The germline V and J ends were trimmed by 4 bases and 2 bases, with 14 bases remaining between them. Germline CDR1 MGHRA, CDR2 YSYEKL. The CDR3 covers 16 residues. The chain's CDR3 is CASSPPRGATNEKLFF. The CDR3 DNA sequence: TGCGCCAGCAGCCCTCCAAGGGGGGCCACTAATGAAAAACTGTTTTTT.

The chain's CDR3 is CASSPGQSANTEAFF. The CDR3 nucleotides are TGTGCCAGCTCACCGGGGCAGAGCGCGAACACTGAAGCTTTCTTT. The gene calls are TRBV18 and TRBJ1-1, with D tentatively TRBD1 (5 bases). The CDR3 totals 15 residues. The germline gives CDR1 KGHSH, CDR2 LQKENI. The ends were cut back, 3 bases at V and 1 base at J, with 12 bases in the middle.

The J gene is TRBJ2-7, the V gene TRBV11-2; 13 bases map to TRBD2. Germline trimming cut 2 bases from V and 5 bases from J; bases unmatched to any gene: 9. This CDR3 contains 17 residues. CDR1 SGHAT and CDR2 FQNNGV come from the germline V gene. The chain's CDR3 is CASSLFSGTSGVDEQYF. Written as DNA, the CDR3 is TGTGCCAGCAGCTTATTTAGTGGGACTAGCGGGGTCGACGAGCAGTACTTC.